The sequence of this TCR beta chain was determined in a study of T cell changes during pregnancy in multiple sclerosis (dated by TCRdb to about 2019). Regarding the complete study: The study looked at changes in the T cell repertoire across pregnancy in women with multiple sclerosis.

Library generation was performed with the immunoSEQ multiplex PCR assay. TCRdb's version of the immuneACCESS table is confined to in-frame rearrangements and falls short of the full clone set. An unresolved V gene accounts for under half of the shortfall where checked; the remainder is of unknown origin. This sample lists about 110,000 clones; around 93% were detected once. Roughly 0.82% of the sample goes to the ten largest clones. CDR3 length: 16 amino acids, cysteine to phenylalanine. This entry keeps only the CDR3 DNA: 48 bases, framed from base 1. According to the germline V gene (reference sequence), CDR1 reads SEHNR and CDR2 reads FQNEAQ. V is trimmed back by 5 bases and J by 0 bases, and the junction contains 3 bases that no gene match accounts for. Notes on this clone: This clone's antigen is unknown. Base qualities are not provided; no much larger clone lies one nucleotide away.

This receptor chain uses TRBV7-9 and TRBJ2-1, and 11 junction bases match TRBD1. Material: peripheral blood, obtained in the third trimester of pregnancy. The TCR comes from a female donor in good health, enrolled as a control in a pregnancy study. The DNA sequence is TGTGCCAGCAGCACGGACAGGGGGCCCTCCTACAATGAGCAGTTCTTC. Its translation is CASSTDRGPSYNEQFF.